The 14 T cell receptor beta chains below come from one sample, sequenced in a study of beta chain features in type 1 diabetes. Every bit of the isolated RNA underwent reverse transcription, so sequencing read expressed TCRB transcripts. The assay was immunoSEQ multiplex PCR, and TCRdb's table has in-frame clones only and misses some. The sample yields 300,000 to 350,000 clones, around 8% seen once. The sequencing input was central memory CD4+ T cells from blood. All receptors come from a woman aged 18-35 years in good health.

This clone was seen only a few times. The chain is built from TRBV6-1 and TRBJ2-1; 10 bases are shared with TRBD2. J lost 7 bases, V lost 4 bases, and 7 bases had no gene match. In germline, CDR1 is MNHNS, CDR2 SASEGT. CDR3 length equals 15 residues. The CDR3, as DNA: TGTGCCAGCAGTGGACTAGCGGGCTCTAGGAATGAGCAGTTCTTC. Protein sequence: CASSGLAGSRNEQFF.

This clone was picked up a small number of times. The chain combines TRBV11-2 with TRBJ2-7, with D possibly matching TRBD2 (5 bases). CDR1 and CDR2 (germline): SGHAT, FQNNGV. Trimming took 5 bases from V and 6 from J, leaving 14 bases between them. The CDR3 is made up of 13 amino acids. CDR3 sequence (DNA): TGTGCCAGCAGCCCAGTTAAGGCGGGCGAGCAGTACTTC. Its translation: CASSPVKAGEQYF.

This clone was observed a handful of times. The V gene is TRBV18, the J gene TRBJ2-1, with unresolved D. The CDR3 covers 15 residues. The V gene lost 2 bases and the J gene lost 3 bases, with 11 bases spanning the gap. Per germline, CDR1 KGHSH and CDR2 LQKENI. CDR3 sequence reads: CASSPGGQIYNEQFF. The CDR3 coding sequence is TGTGCCAGCTCACCAGGTGGGCAGATCTACAATGAGCAGTTCTTC.

The V and J genes are TRBV9 and TRBJ1-2, with 8 bases fitting TRBD1. Germline CDR1 is SGDLS and CDR2 is YYNGEE. Losses at the gene ends were 3 bases for V and 8 bases for J; bases not matched to a gene: 21. The CDR3 length is 18 residues. DNA for the CDR3: TGTGCCAGCAGCGGTTCGGCCGAAAGACCGGACAGGGAGGGCGGCTACACCTTC. It codes for CASSGSAERPDREGGYTF.

This clone was seen ten or more times. The genes are TRBV7-9 and TRBJ2-5, with a weak D call TRBD1 (5 bases). CDR3 length: 13 amino acids. V lost 7 bases and J 2 bases, leaving 11 bases between the germline ends. Germline lookup yields CDR1 SEHNR and CDR2 FQNEAQ (reference sequence). CDR3 coding DNA: TGTGCCAGCATAAGGGGTCATCAAGAGACCCAGTACTTC. Amino acid sequence: CASIRGHQETQYF.

In its sample, this clone was seen a few times. This chain connects TRBV7-2 to TRBJ2-5, with unresolved D. Per the germline V gene, CDR1 is SGHTA and CDR2 is FQGNSA. The CDR3 has 13 residues. V gave up 2 bases and J gave up 2 bases, with 6 bases separating them. This chain's CDR3 is CASSLSAQETQYF. The CDR3 DNA is TGTGCCAGCAGCTTATCCGCACAAGAGACCCAGTACTTC.

This clone was detected ten times or more. The chain uses TRBV13 and TRBJ1-1; D gene ambiguous. The CDR3 contains 13 residues. CDR1 is PRHDT, CDR2 FYEKMQ, per germline (reference sequence). V lost 5 bases, J lost 3 bases, and 10 bases lay in between. The CDR3, as DNA: TGTGCCAGCAGCATCGGGCGGGACACTGAAGCTTTCTTT. It translates to CASSIGRDTEAFF. Full variable domain (rest looked up from reference TRBV13 and TRBJ1-1): AAGVIQSPRHLIKEKRETATLKCYPIPRHDTVYWYQQGPGQDPQFLISFYEKMQSDKGSIPDRFSAQQFSDYHSELNMSSLELGDSALYFCASSIGRDTEAFFGQGTRLTVV.

This clone was counted ten times or more. The CDR3 bases are TGCGCCAGCAGCTCCGATCATTACAATGAGCAGTTCTTC. Its translation: CASSSDHYNEQFF. The chain combines TRBV5-1 with TRBJ2-1; D remains ambiguous. Germline lookup yields CDR1 SGHRS and CDR2 YFSETQ. The CDR3 runs to 13 residues. V dropped 3 bases and J dropped 4 bases, with 8 bases sitting between them. Full variable domain (outside the CDR3, taken from reference TRBV5-1 and TRBJ2-1): KAGVTQTPRYLIKTRGQQVTLSCSPISGHRSVSWYQQTPGQGLQFLFEYFSETQRNKGNFPGRFSGRQFSNSRSEMNVSTLELGDSALYLCASSSDHYNEQFFGPGTRLTVL.

This clone occurred a few times. This chain links TRBV27 with TRBJ2-7, with 10 bases lining up with TRBD2. The J segment lost 2 bases and the V segment lost 7 bases, leaving 5 bases of the junction unmatched. The CDR3 runs to 14 residues. The germline CDR1 and CDR2 sequences are MNHEY and SMNVEV (reference sequence). The CDR3 reads CASMPSGSPYEQYF. The CDR3 nucleotides are TGTGCCAGCATGCCTAGCGGGAGCCCCTACGAGCAGTACTTC.

This clone occurred a few times. The chain links TRBV29-1 to TRBJ2-3, with D perhaps TRBD1 (6 bases). From germline, CDR1 is SQVTM and CDR2 ANQGSEA. With 7 bases removed from V and 2 bases from J, the gap between germline ends came to 16 bases. The CDR3 totals 14 residues. CDR3 amino acids: CSAIRGQHTDTQYF. For the CDR3, the DNA is TGCAGCGCTATCAGGGGACAACACACAGATACGCAGTATTTT.

The table lists this clone with a few counts. The chain has TRBV9 and TRBJ2-1, with TRBD2 as a possible D gene (6 bases). The CDR3 has 16 amino acids. The germline CDR1 and CDR2 sequences are SGDLS and YYNGEE. Trimming left V 0 bases short and J 6 bases short, with 16 bases between. As DNA, the CDR3 is TGTGCCAGCAGCGTAGGGACACTAGCTTTTGTCAATGAGCAGTTCTTC. It specifies CASSVGTLAFVNEQFF.

The chain employs TRBV6-1 and TRBJ1-1; D is perhaps TRBD1 (5 bases). CDR1 is MNHNS, CDR2 SASEGT, per germline. The CDR3 sequence is 11 residues long. The V and J ends lost 5 bases and 11 bases respectively, with 12 bases between them. The CDR3, as DNA: TGTGCCAGCAGTCTCATGGCAGGGGCTTTCTTT. The encoded protein is CASSLMAGAFF.

This clone was found a few times. The chain has TRBV18 and TRBJ2-1; 7 bases are a match to TRBD1. Germline CDR1 is KGHSH and CDR2 is LQKENI. J gave up 3 bases and V 7 bases, and 3 bases lay outside the gene matches. The CDR3 runs to 13 residues. The CDR3 loop reads CASFGTVYNEQFF. The CDR3 DNA follows: TGTGCCAGCTTCGGGACAGTCTACAATGAGCAGTTCTTC.

This clone was observed a handful of times. This likely stems from a read error, as it lies one base from a far larger clone. This sample includes further DNA sequences coding for the same CDR3. The chain has TRBV7-3 and TRBJ2-7; 7 bases agree with TRBD2. CDR1 and CDR2 from the germline V gene are SGHTA and FQGTGA. CDR3 length equals 15 residues. The CDR3 sequence: CASSPGGPRWYEQYF. CDR3 sequence (DNA): TGCGCCAGCAGCCCGGGGGGACCCCGGTGGTACGAGCAGTACTTC.